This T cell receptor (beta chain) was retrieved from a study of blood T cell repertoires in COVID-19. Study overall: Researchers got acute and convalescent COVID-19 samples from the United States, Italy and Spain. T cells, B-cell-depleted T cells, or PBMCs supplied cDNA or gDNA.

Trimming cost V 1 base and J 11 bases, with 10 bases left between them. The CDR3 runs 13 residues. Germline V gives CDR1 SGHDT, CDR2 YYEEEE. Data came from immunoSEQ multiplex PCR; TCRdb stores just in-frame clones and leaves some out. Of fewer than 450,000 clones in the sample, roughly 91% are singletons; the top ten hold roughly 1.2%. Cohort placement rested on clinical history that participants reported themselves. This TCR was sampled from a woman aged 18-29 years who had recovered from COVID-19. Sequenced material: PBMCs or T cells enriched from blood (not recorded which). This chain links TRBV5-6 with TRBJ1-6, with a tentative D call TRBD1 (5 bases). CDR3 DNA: TGTGCCAGCAGCTTGACGGGGGATCCACCCCTCCACTTT. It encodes CASSLTGDPPLHF.